These 16 T cell receptor beta chains share one sample of origin, sequenced in a study of B cell selection in AIRE deficiency. Regulatory T cells were sorted as CD4+CD25hiCD127low/negative. TCRdb's table, derived via immunoSEQ multiplex PCR, lists solely in-frame clones and lacks some. The repertoire holds about 21,000 clones, around 93% seen once, with roughly 2% in the top ten. Sequenced sample: Tregs sorted from PBMCs. These receptors came from a human donor with AIRE deficiency.

The rearrangement joins TRBV15 to TRBJ2-7, with TRBD1 matching 7 bases. Losses at the gene ends were 8 bases for V and 4 bases for J; bases not matched to a gene: 8. CDR3 length: 13 residues. From germline, CDR1 is LNHNV and CDR2 YYDKDF (reference sequence). The CDR3 here is CATGRDRTYEQYF. CDR3 DNA: TGTGCCACCGGTAGGGACAGAACATACGAGCAGTACTTC.

The chain is built from TRBV15 and TRBJ2-5; weak D call: TRBD2 (5 bases). CDR3 length: 15 amino acids. Germline V gene sequence: CDR1 LNHNV, CDR2 YYDKDF (reference sequence). Trimming stripped 1 base from V and 2 bases from J, with 11 bases between. Written as DNA, the CDR3 is TGTGCCACCAGCAGAGCTGGAGGTCAGCAAGAGACCCAGTACTTC. Translation: CATSRAGGQQETQYF.

CDR3 nucleotide sequence: TGTGCCAGCAGCTCCAACACAGATACGCAGTATTTT. Amino acid sequence: CASSSNTDTQYF. This sequence joins TRBV7-3 and TRBJ2-3; D remains unclear. The CDR3 loop spans 12 amino acids. CDR1 and CDR2 (germline): SGHTA, FQGTGA. V was shortened by 4 bases and J by 2 bases, with 4 bases between the two germline ends.

The rearrangement links TRBV18 to TRBJ2-5; no clear D. In germline, CDR1 is KGHSH, CDR2 LQKENI. The V and J ends lost 8 bases and 2 bases respectively, with 18 bases between them. There are 15 residues in the CDR3. CDR3 bases: TGTGCCAGCACAAACCCCGGACGACCTCAAGAGACCCAGTACTTC. Translation gives CASTNPGRPQETQYF. The full variable domain, with the rest looked up from reference TRBV18 and TRBJ2-5, is NAGVMQNPRHLVRRRGQEARLRCSPMKGHSHVYWYRQLPEEGLKFMVYLQKENIIDESGMPKERFSAEFPKEGPSILRIQQVVRGDSAAYFCASTNPGRPQETQYFGPGTRLLVL.

This chain joins TRBV18 and TRBJ2-7, with D maybe TRBD1 (5 bases). CDR3 length: 12 residues. V was clipped by 3 bases and J by 5 bases, with 8 bases between them. Looked up from germline, CDR1 is KGHSH and CDR2 is LQKENI. CDR3 amino acids: CASSPQGNEQYF. In DNA form, the CDR3 reads TGTGCCAGCTCACCGCAGGGTAACGAGCAGTACTTC.

The J gene is TRBJ2-6, the V gene TRBV9; D gene unclear. Deletions cut 10 bases from V and 0 bases from J, with 5 bases between. The CDR3 has 12 amino acids. Germline lookup yields CDR1 SGDLS and CDR2 YYNGEE. The CDR3 protein is CACSSGANVLTF. The CDR3 DNA is TGTGCCTGTAGCTCTGGGGCCAACGTCCTGACTTTC.

This clone showed up just a few times. The V call is TRBV11-3, the J call TRBJ2-4; D may correspond to TRBD1 or TRBD2 (5 bases each). The CDR3 has 13 residues. V lost 5 bases and J 6 bases, leaving 11 bases between the germline ends. Germline values: CDR1 SGHNT, CDR2 YENEEA. CDR3 in amino acids: CASSPSGGNIQYF. The CDR3 coding sequence is TGTGCCAGCAGCCCGTCTGGGGGAAACATTCAGTACTTC.

This clone was detected once. The chain is built from TRBV6-1 and TRBJ2-3; D possibly corresponds to TRBD1 (6 bases). The germline V gene has CDR1 MNHNS and CDR2 SASEGT. Trimming took off 4 bases at V and 1 base at J, with 12 bases between the two ends. The CDR3 length is 15 residues. The CDR3 nucleotides read TGTGCCAGCAGTGGGACAGCAGCGGGCACAGATACGCAGTATTTT. It encodes CASSGTAAGTDTQYF.

This sequence joins TRBV14 and TRBJ2-7; 10 nucleotides line up with TRBD2. The CDR3 sequence is 14 residues long. The J segment lost 4 bases and the V segment lost 3 bases, leaving 3 bases of the junction unmatched. Germline lookup yields CDR1 SGHDN and CDR2 FVKESK. The CDR3 region is CASSQRTSGYEQYF. The CDR3 DNA follows: TGTGCCAGCAGCCAGCGGACTAGCGGTTACGAGCAGTACTTC.

This chain's CDR3 is CAWSNANWLTSSYEQYF. The CDR3 region has the DNA TGTGCCTGGAGTAACGCTAATTGGCTTACTAGCTCCTACGAGCAGTACTTC. This chain connects TRBV30 to TRBJ2-7; possible D gene TRBD2, 5 bases. The V gene lost 2 bases and the J gene lost 0 bases, with 20 bases spanning the gap. There are 17 residues in the CDR3. Germline-derived CDR1 and CDR2 are GTSNPN and SVGIG (reference sequence).

This rearrangement joins TRBV12-5 to TRBJ2-7, with a tentative D call TRBD2 (5 bases). Germline values: CDR1 LGHNT, CDR2 FRNRAP. This CDR3 region has 14 residues. V was cut by 6 bases and J by 3 bases, with 15 bases left in between. Written as DNA, the CDR3 is TGTGCTAGTGGACGAGGACTTCCCAGCTACGAGCAGTACTTC. This translates into CASGRGLPSYEQYF.

The V call is TRBV7-2, the J call TRBJ2-1, with D possibly called TRBD1 or TRBD2 (5 bases each). The germline CDR1 and CDR2 sequences are SGHTA and FQGNSA. Trimming took off 5 bases at V and 6 bases at J, with 14 bases between the two ends. This CDR3 region has 14 residues. This chain's CDR3 is CASSVRDGGNEQFF. CDR3 DNA sequence: TGTGCCAGCAGCGTCCGGGACGGCGGCAATGAGCAGTTCTTC.

CDR3 sequence (DNA): TGTGCCAGCAGCCGAACTCGGGATACGCAGTATTTT. As protein: CASSRTRDTQYF. This chain connects TRBV2 to TRBJ2-3; D remains unclear. V lost 6 bases and J 6 bases, leaving 10 bases between the germline ends. The CDR3 length is 12 residues. The germline V gene encodes CDR1 SNHLY and CDR2 FYNNEI.

V usage is TRBV6-5 and J usage is TRBJ2-3; D remains ambiguous. Germline V gene lookup returns CDR1 MNHEY and CDR2 SVGAGI. Trimming removed 0 bases from V and 2 bases from J, with 3 bases in between. The CDR3 length is 13 residues. CDR3 nucleotide sequence: TGTGCCAGCAGTTACTCCTACACAGATACGCAGTATTTT. Protein product: CASSYSYTDTQYF.

V and J are TRBV27 and TRBJ2-3, with D unresolved. The CDR3 runs 11 residues. CDR1 and CDR2 from the germline V gene are MNHEY and SMNVEV (reference sequence). Trimming shortened V by 5 bases and J by 0 bases, and 0 bases separated the two germline ends. CDR3 sequence (DNA): TGTGCCAGCAGTAGCACAGATACGCAGTATTTT. It yields the protein CASSSTDTQYF.

The chain recombines TRBV11-3 with TRBJ1-2; no reliable D call. This CDR3 comprises 14 residues. Trimming took off 4 bases at V and 1 base at J, with 10 bases between the two ends. Germline CDR1 SGHNT, CDR2 YENEEA. CDR3 sequence (DNA): TGTGCCAGCAGCTCAACCTCAGTTAACTATGGCTACACCTTC. Translation gives CASSSTSVNYGYTF.